The sequence of this T cell receptor (beta chain) was determined in a study of response to subunit inactivated influenza vaccine. The germline V gene encodes CDR1 MNHEY and CDR2 SVGAGI. The trim removed 1 base at V and 2 bases at J, leaving 3 bases unmatched. This CDR3 comprises 17 residues. TCRdb processed the RT-PCR reads anew with MiXCR; each CDR3 protein has one entry. The table includes 650,000 to 700,000 distinct CDR3 sequences, approximately 15% detected once. Overall study findings and caveats: Few new T cells, the authors suggested, are recruited by each seasonal influenza vaccination.

This clonotype was recorded a few times. Its antigen is undetermined. This chain joins TRBV6-5 and TRBJ2-7; 15 bases align to TRBD2. The TCR was taken from a man aged 45-65 years who received an inactivated influenza vaccine. Sample: PBMCs from blood, taken roughly 12 days after vaccination. CDR3 sequence (DNA): TGTGCCAGCAGTTACTTGGGACTAGCGGGAGGTACCTACGAGCAGTACTTC. Protein sequence: CASSYLGLAGGTYEQYF.